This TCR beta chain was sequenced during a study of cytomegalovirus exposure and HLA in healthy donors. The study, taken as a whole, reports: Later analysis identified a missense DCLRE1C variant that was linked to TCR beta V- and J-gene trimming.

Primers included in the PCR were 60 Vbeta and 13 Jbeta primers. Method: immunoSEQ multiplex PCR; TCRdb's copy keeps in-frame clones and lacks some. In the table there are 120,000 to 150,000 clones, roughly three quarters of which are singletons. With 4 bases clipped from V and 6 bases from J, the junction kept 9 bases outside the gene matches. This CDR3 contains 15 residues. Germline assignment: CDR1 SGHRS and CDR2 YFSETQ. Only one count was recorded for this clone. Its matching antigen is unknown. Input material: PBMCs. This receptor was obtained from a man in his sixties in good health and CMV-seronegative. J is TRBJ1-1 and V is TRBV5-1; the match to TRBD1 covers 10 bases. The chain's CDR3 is CASSMGQGRGSEAFF. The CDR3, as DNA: TGCGCCAGCAGCATGGGACAGGGGAGAGGGTCTGAAGCTTTCTTT.